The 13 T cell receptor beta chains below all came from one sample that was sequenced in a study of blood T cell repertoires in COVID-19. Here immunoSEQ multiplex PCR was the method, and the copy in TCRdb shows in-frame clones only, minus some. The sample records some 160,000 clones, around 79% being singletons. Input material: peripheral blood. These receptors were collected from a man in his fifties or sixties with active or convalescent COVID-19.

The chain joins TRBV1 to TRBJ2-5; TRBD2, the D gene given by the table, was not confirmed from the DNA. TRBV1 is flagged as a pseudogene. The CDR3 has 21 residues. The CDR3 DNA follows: TGCACCAGCAGCCAACCCCAACCCGGGCGCCTACTAGCGGGAGTAGGGGAGACCCAGTACTTC. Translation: CTSSQPQPGRLLAGVGETQYF.

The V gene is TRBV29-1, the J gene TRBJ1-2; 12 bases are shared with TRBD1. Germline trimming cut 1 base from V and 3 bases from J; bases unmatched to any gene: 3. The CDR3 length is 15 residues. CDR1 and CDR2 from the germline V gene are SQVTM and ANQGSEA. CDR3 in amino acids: CSVEVGTGGYYGYTF. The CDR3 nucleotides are TGCAGCGTTGAAGTAGGGACAGGGGGCTACTATGGCTACACCTTC.

The CDR3 sequence is CASSSSLGLAGHTDTQYF. CDR3 in DNA: TGTGCCAGCAGTTCATCCCTGGGACTAGCGGGCCACACAGATACGCAGTATTTT. The rearrangement uses TRBV28 and TRBJ2-3; 12 bases align to TRBD2. CDR1 MDHEN and CDR2 SYDVKM come from the germline V gene. The J segment lost 2 bases and the V segment lost 4 bases, leaving 10 bases of the junction unmatched. The CDR3 consists of 18 residues.

The CDR3 DNA follows: TGTGCCAGCAGCCAATGGGAGGGTTTATACGAGCAGTACTTC. Its translation: CASSQWEGLYEQYF. This chain links TRBV16 with TRBJ2-7; TRBD2 matches 7 bases. The CDR3 totals 14 residues. CDR1 KGHSY and CDR2 FQNENV come from the germline V gene. The ends lost 1 base at V and 4 bases at J; junction bases unmatched: 4.

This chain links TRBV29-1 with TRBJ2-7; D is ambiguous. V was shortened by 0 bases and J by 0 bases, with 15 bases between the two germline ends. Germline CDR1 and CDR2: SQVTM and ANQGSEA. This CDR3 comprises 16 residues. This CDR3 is CSVEDQKVGFSYEQYF. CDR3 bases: TGCAGCGTTGAAGATCAGAAGGTGGGCTTCTCCTACGAGCAGTACTTC.

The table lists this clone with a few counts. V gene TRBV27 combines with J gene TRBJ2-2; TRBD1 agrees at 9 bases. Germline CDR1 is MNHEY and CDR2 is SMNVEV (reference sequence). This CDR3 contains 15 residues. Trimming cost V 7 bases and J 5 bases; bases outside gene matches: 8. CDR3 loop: CASTRTGERTGELFF. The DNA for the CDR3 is TGTGCCAGCACGAGGACAGGGGAGAGGACCGGGGAGCTGTTTTTT.

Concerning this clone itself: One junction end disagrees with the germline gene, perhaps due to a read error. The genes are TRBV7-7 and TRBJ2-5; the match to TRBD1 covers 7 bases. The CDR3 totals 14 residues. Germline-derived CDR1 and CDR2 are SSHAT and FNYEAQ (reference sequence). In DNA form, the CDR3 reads TGTGCTAGCAGCTTAGTAACAGGGGACGAGACCCAGTACTTC. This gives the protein CASSLVTGDETQYF.

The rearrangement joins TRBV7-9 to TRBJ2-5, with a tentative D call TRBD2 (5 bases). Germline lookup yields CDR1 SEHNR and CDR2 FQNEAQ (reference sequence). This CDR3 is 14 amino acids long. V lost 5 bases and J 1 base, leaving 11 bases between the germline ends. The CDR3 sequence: CASSHPGTQETQYF. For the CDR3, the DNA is TGTGCCAGCAGCCATCCGGGAACCCAAGAGACCCAGTACTTC.

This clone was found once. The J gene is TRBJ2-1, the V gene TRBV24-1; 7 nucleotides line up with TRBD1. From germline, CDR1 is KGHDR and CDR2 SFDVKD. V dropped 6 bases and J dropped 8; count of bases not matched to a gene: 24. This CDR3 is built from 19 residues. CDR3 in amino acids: CATSKTLWRGQDPRDEQFF. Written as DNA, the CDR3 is TGTGCCACCAGTAAAACTCTTTGGCGTGGACAGGACCCTCGGGATGAGCAGTTCTTC.

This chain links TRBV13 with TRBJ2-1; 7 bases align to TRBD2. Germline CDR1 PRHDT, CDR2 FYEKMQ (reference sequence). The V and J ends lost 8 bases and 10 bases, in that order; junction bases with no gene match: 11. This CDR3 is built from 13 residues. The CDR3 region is CASGVTSRWEQFF. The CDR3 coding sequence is TGTGCCAGCGGGGTGACTAGCCGATGGGAGCAGTTCTTC.

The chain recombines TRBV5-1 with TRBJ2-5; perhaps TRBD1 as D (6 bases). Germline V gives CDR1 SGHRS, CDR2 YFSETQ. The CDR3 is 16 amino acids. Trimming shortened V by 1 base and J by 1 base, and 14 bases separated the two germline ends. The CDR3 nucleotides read TGCGCCAGCAGCTTGAGAGGGGTAGGGGGCCAAGAGACCCAGTACTTC. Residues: CASSLRGVGGQETQYF.

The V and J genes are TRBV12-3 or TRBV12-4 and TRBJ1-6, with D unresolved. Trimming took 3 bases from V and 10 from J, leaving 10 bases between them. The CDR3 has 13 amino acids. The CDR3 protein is CASSFSSRSPLHF. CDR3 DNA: TGTGCCAGCAGTTTCTCCTCTCGGTCACCCCTCCACTTT.

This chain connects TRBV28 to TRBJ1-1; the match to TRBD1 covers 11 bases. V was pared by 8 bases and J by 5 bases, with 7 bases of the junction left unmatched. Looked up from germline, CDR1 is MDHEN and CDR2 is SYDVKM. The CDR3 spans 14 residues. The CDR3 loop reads CASRLDRGQTEAFF. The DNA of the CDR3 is TGTGCCAGCCGATTGGACAGGGGGCAGACTGAAGCTTTCTTT.